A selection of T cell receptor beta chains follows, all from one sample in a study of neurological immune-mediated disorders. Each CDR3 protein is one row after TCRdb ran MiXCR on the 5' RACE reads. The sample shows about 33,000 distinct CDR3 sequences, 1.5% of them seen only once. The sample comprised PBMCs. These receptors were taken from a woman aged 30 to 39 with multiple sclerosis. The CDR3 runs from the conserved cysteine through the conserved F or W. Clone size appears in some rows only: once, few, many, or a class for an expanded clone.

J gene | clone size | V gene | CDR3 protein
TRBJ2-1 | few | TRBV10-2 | CASSRVTGVSLAAYNEQFF
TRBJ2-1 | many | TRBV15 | CATSRDTGGYNEQFF
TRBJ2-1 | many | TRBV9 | CASSVPLSGGKDNEQFF
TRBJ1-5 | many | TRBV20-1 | CSARSRTGISNQPQHF
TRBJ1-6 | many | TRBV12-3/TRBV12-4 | CASTSVGGLSPLHF
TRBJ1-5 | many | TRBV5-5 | CASSAQGGGLLEPQHF
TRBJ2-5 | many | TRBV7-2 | CASSLGPGEETQYF
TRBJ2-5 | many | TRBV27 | CASSSSGGPRTGKRTQYF
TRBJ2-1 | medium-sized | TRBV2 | CASSEPGLRSDF
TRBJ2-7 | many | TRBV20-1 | CSARGVGRDEQYF
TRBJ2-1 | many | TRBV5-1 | CASSLGGADNEQFF
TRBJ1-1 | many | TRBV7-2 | CASSLSSGKNTEAFF
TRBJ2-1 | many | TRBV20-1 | CSARANYNEQFF
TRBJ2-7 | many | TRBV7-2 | CASSLTGYEQYF
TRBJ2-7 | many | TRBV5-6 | CASSLADEQYF
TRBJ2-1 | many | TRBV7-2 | CASSYSGTGVIGEQFF
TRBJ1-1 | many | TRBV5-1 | CASSLEGRNTEAFF
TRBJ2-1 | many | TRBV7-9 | CASSLGIEQFF
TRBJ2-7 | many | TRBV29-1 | CSVLSSGDSYEQYF
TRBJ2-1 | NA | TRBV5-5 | CASSSLLDAYNEQFF
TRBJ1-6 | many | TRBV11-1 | CASSSLNSPLHF
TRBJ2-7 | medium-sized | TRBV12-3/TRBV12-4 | CASSPVGLAVPGEQYF
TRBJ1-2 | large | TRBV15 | CATSRDVRGDGYTF
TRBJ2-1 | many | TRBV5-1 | CASRSFTGQGAYNEQFF
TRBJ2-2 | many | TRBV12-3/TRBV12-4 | CASSLGSGANTGELFF
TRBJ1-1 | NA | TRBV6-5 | CASSYAENTEAFF
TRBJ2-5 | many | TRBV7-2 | CASSRDTSQETQYF
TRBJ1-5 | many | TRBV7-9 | CASGQGNQPQHF
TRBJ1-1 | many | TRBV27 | CASRAGQGGPAFF
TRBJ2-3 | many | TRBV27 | CASSSFPGLAGTDTQYF
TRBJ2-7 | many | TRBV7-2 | CASSSTGTSSYEQYF
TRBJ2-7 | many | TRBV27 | CASGDRGRNEQYF
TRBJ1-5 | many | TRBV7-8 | CASSTQGEVSQPQHF